These T cell receptor beta chains were read from a single sample in a study of cytomegalovirus exposure and HLA in healthy donors. Sequenced by immunoSEQ multiplex PCR; TCRdb stores in-frame clones only, minus some. The sample lists roughly 100,000 clones, about 80% seen once, with 1.5% to 2% in the top ten. The sample was PBMCs. All receptors come from a man between 35 and 55 years old in good health and CMV-seronegative. CDR3s include the opening cysteine and the closing phenylalanine or tryptophan. Each record gives: clone size, J gene, V gene, D gene, CDR3 protein, CDR3 DNA. The D gene is left open where the match is weak. For some rows the clone size is stated as once, few or many, or as a class when expanded; others skip it.

.	TRBJ2-5	TRBV18	TRBD1	CASSPTPGQGSRQTQYF	TGTGCCAGCTCACCAACACCCGGACAGGGTTCAAGGCAGACCCAGTACTTC
.	TRBJ1-2	TRBV28	.	CASSLSVFAGPYGYTF	TGTGCCAGCAGTTTATCCGTCTTCGCAGGGCCCTATGGCTACACCTTC
.	TRBJ2-5	TRBV11-3	TRBD2	CASSTRGTSGSETQYF	TGTGCCAGCAGCACTCGCGGGACTAGCGGGAGCGAGACCCAGTACTTC
.	TRBJ2-1	TRBV7-8	TRBD1	CASSLSRLGRDRGANEQFF	TGTGCCAGCAGCTTATCTCGTCTGGGCCGGGACAGGGGGGCGAATGAGCAGTTCTTC
.	TRBJ1-4	TRBV10-3	.	CAISEGMRGGEKLFF	TGTGCCATCAGTGAGGGCATGAGGGGAGGTGAAAAACTGTTTTTT
.	TRBJ2-2	TRBV25-1	TRBD1	CASSEYRTGGTGELFF	TGTGCCAGCAGTGAATACCGGACAGGGGGCACCGGGGAGCTGTTTTTT
once	TRBJ2-4	TRBV10-3	TRBD1	CAISRGQGGDIQYF	TGTGCCATCAGCCGAGGACAGGGCGGTGACATTCAGTACTTC
.	TRBJ2-1	TRBV30	.	CAWLGGQKFF	TGTGCCTGGTTGGGGGGACAGAAGTTCTTC
.	TRBJ2-5	TRBV9	TRBD2	CASSPGVAGQETQYF	TGTGCCAGCAGCCCTGGAGTAGCGGGGCAAGAGACCCAGTACTTC
.	TRBJ2-2	TRBV5-1	.	CASSSPFKNTGELFF	TGCGCCAGCAGCTCCCCTTTTAAGAACACCGGGGAGCTGTTTTTT
.	TRBJ2-1	TRBV15	TRBD1	CATSRDRAGGLEQFF	TGTGCCACCAGCAGAGATAGGGCAGGGGGTTTGGAGCAGTTCTTC
.	TRBJ2-6	TRBV30	TRBD1	CAFNRDRGLGANVLTF	TGTGCATTTAACAGGGACAGGGGGCTGGGGGCCAACGTCCTGACTTTC
.	TRBJ2-1	TRBV11-2	.	CASSRLVTSYNEQFF	TGTGCCAGCAGCCGACTAGTGACCTCCTACAATGAGCAGTTCTTC
.	TRBJ2-3	TRBV11-2	.	CASSNSNPSTDTQYF	TGTGCCAGCAGCAACTCCAACCCTAGCACAGATACGCAGTATTTT
.	TRBJ1-1	TRBV5-1	.	CASSLGSGSEAFF	TGCGCCAGCAGCTTGGGTAGCGGCTCTGAAGCTTTCTTT
.	TRBJ1-1	TRBV5-3	TRBD1	CAKQQGAFAEAFF	TGTGCCAAACAACAGGGGGCGTTCGCTGAAGCTTTCTTT
once	TRBJ2-3	TRBV28	TRBD1	CASSPQGLGTDTQYF	TGTGCCAGCAGTCCACAGGGGTTGGGCACAGATACGCAGTATTTT
.	TRBJ2-1	TRBV7-9	TRBD2	CSSSQKRGTSGEHNEQFF	TGTTCCAGCAGCCAAAAGAGGGGGACTAGCGGGGAACACAATGAGCAGTTCTTC
.	TRBJ1-3	TRBV4-3	TRBD1	CASSQITGGVGNTIYF	TGCGCCAGCAGCCAAATAACAGGGGGCGTTGGAAACACCATATATTTT
.	TRBJ1-1	TRBV4-3	.	CASSQVPPFGPNTEAFF	TGCGCCAGCAGCCAAGTCCCACCCTTTGGGCCGAACACTGAAGCTTTCTTT
.	TRBJ1-4	TRBV28	TRBD1	CASSTDRVMSEKLFF	TGTGCCAGCAGCACTGACAGGGTGATGAGTGAAAAACTGTTTTTT
.	TRBJ2-1	TRBV7-2	.	CASNGMGTSANEQFF	TGTGCCAGCAACGGAATGGGGACATCGGCCAATGAGCAGTTCTTC
.	TRBJ2-3	TRBV7-3	TRBD1	CASSRDRGDTQYF	TGTGCCAGCAGCCGTGACAGGGGCGATACGCAGTATTTT
.	TRBJ1-5	TRBV2	.	CASRRDQGRNQPQHF	TGTGCCAGCAGGAGAGATCAGGGGCGCAATCAGCCCCAGCATTTT
.	TRBJ1-5	TRBV28	.	CASQWLNQPQHF	TGTGCCAGCCAGTGGCTCAATCAGCCCCAGCATTTT
few	TRBJ2-1	TRBV2	.	CASTLYGDLVEQFF	TGTGCCAGCACGCTGTACGGAGATTTAGTTGAGCAGTTCTTC
few	TRBJ1-1	TRBV21-1	.	CASTKSGTSSPRQGVGVNTEAFF	TGTGCCAGCACCAAGTCCGGGACATCATCCCCGAGACAGGGGGTTGGGGTGAACACTGAAGCTTTCTTT
.	TRBJ1-2	TRBV7-9	.	CASRPGYGYTF	TGTGCCTCCCGGCCGGGATACGGCTACACCTTC
.	TRBJ2-1	TRBV27	.	CASSYGARGRNEQFF	TGTGCCAGCAGTTATGGGGCGCGGGGTAGAAATGAGCAGTTCTTC
.	TRBJ2-5	TRBV11-2	.	CASSPPQGKPETQYF	TGTGCCAGCAGCCCCCCCCAGGGGAAGCCAGAGACCCAGTACTTC
.	TRBJ2-5	TRBV7-2	TRBD2	CASDLGGGQETQYF	TGTGCCAGTGACCTGGGCGGGGGGCAAGAGACCCAGTACTTC
once	TRBJ2-5	TRBV11-3	TRBD2	CASSAGGASETQYF	TGTGCCAGCAGCGCGGGGGGGGCCTCAGAGACCCAGTACTTC
.	TRBJ2-1	TRBV6-1	TRBD2	CASSLESGSYNEQFF	TGTGCCAGCAGTCTAGAGAGCGGGAGTTACAATGAGCAGTTCTTC
.	TRBJ2-3	TRBV19	TRBD2	CASSRGLAPDTQYF	TGTGCCAGTAGTCGCGGACTAGCTCCAGATACGCAGTATTTT
.	TRBJ2-3	TRBV4-3	.	CASSQVLTDTQYF	TGCGCCAGCAGCCAAGTTCTCACAGATACGCAGTATTTT
few	TRBJ1-5	TRBV7-8	TRBD1	CASSLSSPGGAGNQPQHF	TGTGCCAGCAGCCTATCTAGTCCAGGGGGCGCGGGCAATCAGCCCCAGCATTTT
.	TRBJ1-5	TRBV18	.	CASSPQGNQPQHF	TGTGCCAGCTCACCTCAGGGAAATCAGCCCCAGCATTTT
once	TRBJ2-7	TRBV6-1	TRBD2	CASSLSSGSFNEQYF	TGTGCCAGCAGCCTCTCTAGCGGGAGTTTCAACGAGCAGTACTTC
.	TRBJ2-3	TRBV9	TRBD2	CASSDYRLAGSTDTQYF	TGTGCCAGCAGCGATTATCGACTAGCGGGGAGCACAGATACGCAGTATTTT
.	TRBJ1-1	TRBV19	TRBD1	CASSHRTGGTEAFF	TGTGCCAGTAGTCACCGGACAGGGGGCACTGAAGCTTTCTTT
.	TRBJ2-1	TRBV7-9	TRBD2	CASSLASGGYNEQFF	TGTGCCAGCAGCCTAGCTAGCGGGGGCTACAATGAGCAGTTCTTC
once	TRBJ1-2	TRBV6-1	.	CASSKDSNYGYTF	TGTGCCAGCAGTAAAGACAGTAACTATGGCTACACCTTC
.	TRBJ2-1	TRBV7-9	TRBD2	CASSPTKRGGENEQFF	TGTGCCAGCAGCCCGACTAAGCGGGGGGGCGAGAATGAGCAGTTCTTC